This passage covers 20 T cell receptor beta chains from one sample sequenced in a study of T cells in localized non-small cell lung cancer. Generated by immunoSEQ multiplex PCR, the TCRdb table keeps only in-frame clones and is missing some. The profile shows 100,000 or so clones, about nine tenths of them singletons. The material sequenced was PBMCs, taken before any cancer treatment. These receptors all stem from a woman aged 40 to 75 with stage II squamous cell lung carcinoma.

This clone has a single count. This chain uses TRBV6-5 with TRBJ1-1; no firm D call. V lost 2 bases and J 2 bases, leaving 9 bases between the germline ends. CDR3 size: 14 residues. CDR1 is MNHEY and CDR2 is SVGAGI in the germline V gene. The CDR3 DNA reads TGTGCCAGCAGTTACCTCGACCGAAACACTGAAGCTTTCTTT. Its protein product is CASSYLDRNTEAFF.

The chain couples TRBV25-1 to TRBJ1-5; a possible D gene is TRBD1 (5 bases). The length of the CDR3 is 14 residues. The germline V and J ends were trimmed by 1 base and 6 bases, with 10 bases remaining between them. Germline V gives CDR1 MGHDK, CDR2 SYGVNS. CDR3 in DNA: TGTGCCAGCAGTGAATCCAGGGTTTCTCAGCCCCAGCATTTT. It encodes CASSESRVSQPQHF.

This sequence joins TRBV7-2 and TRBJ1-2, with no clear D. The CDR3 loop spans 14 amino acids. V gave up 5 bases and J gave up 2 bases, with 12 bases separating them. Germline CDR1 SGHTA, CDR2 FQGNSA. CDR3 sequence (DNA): TGTGCCAGCAGCCCCCGAAGCGGCAACTATGGCTACACCTTC. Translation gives CASSPRSGNYGYTF.

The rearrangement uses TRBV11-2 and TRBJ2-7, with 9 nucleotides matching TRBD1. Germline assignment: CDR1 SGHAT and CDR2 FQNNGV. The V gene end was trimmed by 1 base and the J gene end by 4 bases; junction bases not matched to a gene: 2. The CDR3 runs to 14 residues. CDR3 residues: CASSLGTGEYEQYF. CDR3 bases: TGTGCCAGCAGCTTAGGGACAGGGGAGTACGAGCAGTACTTC.

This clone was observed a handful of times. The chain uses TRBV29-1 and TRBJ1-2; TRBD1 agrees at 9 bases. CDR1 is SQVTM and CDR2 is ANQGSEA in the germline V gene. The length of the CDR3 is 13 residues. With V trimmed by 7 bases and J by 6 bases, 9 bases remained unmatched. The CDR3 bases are TGCAGCGCAACGACAGGGGGAATGAATGGCTACACCTTC. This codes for CSATTGGMNGYTF.

CDR3 sequence: CASMTGSGFNYGYTF. The DNA for the CDR3 is TGTGCCAGTATGACCGGGTCAGGCTTTAACTATGGCTACACCTTC. V and J are TRBV19 and TRBJ1-2; D gene unclear. Germline CDR1 reads LNHDA; CDR2 reads SQIVND (reference sequence). The germline V and J ends were trimmed by 7 bases and 1 base, with 16 bases remaining between them. The CDR3 length is 15 residues.

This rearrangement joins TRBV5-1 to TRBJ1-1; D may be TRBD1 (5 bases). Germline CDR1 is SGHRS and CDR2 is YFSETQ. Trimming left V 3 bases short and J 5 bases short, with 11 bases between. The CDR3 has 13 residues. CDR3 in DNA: TGCGCCAGCAGCTCGAGGGACCAAACTGAAGCTTTCTTT. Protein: CASSSRDQTEAFF. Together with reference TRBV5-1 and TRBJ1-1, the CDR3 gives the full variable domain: KAGVTQTPRYLIKTRGQQVTLSCSPISGHRSVSWYQQTPGQGLQFLFEYFSETQRNKGNFPGRFSGRQFSNSRSEMNVSTLELGDSALYLCASSSRDQTEAFFGQGTRLTVV.

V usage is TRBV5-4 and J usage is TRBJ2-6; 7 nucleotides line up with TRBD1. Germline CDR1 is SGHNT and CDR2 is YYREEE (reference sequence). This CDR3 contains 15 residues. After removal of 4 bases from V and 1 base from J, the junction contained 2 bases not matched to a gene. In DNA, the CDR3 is TGTGCCAGCAGCCCACAGGGGTCTGGGGCCAACGTCCTGACTTTC. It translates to CASSPQGSGANVLTF.

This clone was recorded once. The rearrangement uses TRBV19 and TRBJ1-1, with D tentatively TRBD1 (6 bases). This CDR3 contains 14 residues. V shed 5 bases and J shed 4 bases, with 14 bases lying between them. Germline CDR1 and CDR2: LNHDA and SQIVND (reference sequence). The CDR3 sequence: CASSVLQGITEAFF. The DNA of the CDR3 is TGTGCCAGTAGTGTCCTTCAGGGGATCACTGAAGCTTTCTTT.

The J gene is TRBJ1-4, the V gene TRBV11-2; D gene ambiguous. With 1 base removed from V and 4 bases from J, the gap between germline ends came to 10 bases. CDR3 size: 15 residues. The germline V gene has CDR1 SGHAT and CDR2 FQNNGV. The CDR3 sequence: CASSLASVVNEKLFF. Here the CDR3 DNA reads TGTGCCAGCAGCTTAGCGAGTGTGGTTAATGAAAAACTGTTTTTT.

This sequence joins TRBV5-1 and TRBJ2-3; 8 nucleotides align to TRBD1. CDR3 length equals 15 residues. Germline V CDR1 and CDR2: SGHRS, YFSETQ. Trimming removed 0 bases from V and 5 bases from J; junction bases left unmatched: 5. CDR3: CASSLGQGAGDTQYF. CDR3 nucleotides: TGCGCCAGCAGCTTGGGGCAGGGGGCGGGAGATACGCAGTATTTT.

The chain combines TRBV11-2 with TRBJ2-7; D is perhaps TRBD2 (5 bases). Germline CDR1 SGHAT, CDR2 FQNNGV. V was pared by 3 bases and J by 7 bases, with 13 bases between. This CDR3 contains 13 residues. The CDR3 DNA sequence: TGTGCCAGCAGCTTTCTAGTCGGGGATGAGCAGTACTTC. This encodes CASSFLVGDEQYF.

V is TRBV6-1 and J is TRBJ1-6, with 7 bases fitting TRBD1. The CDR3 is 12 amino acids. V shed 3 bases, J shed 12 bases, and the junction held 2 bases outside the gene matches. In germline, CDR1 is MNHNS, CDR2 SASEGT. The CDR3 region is CASSDRQGPLHF. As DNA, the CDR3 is TGTGCCAGCAGTGATCGACAGGGACCCCTCCACTTT.

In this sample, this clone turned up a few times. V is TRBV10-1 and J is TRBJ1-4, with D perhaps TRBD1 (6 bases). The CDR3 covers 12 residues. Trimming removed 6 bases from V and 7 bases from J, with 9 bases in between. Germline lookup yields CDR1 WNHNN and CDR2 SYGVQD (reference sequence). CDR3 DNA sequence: TGCGCCAGCAGGGGACAAAGTGAAAAACTGTTTTTT. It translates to CASRGQSEKLFF.

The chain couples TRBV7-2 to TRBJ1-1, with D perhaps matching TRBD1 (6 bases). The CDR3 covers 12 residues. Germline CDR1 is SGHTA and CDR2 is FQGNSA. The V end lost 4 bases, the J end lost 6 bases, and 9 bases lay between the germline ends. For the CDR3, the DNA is TGTGCCAGCAGCTCGACAGGATCTGAAGCTTTCTTT. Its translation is CASSSTGSEAFF.

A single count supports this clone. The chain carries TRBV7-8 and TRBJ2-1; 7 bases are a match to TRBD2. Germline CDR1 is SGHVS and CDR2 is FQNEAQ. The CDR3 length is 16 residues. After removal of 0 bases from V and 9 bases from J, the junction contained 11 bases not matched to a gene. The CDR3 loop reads CASSLAGGGASIEQFF. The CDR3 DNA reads TGTGCCAGCAGCTTAGCGGGGGGAGGGGCTAGCATTGAGCAGTTCTTC.

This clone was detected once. The CDR3 DNA is TGTGCCAGTAGTATCGCTCTAGCGGTAAGAGCCTACGAGCAGTACTTC. It yields the protein CASSIALAVRAYEQYF. This chain joins TRBV19 and TRBJ2-7, with 7 bases aligning to TRBD2. This CDR3 has 16 residues. Unmatched junction bases numbered 10, after V lost 3 bases and J lost 2 bases. Per germline, CDR1 LNHDA and CDR2 SQIVND (reference sequence).

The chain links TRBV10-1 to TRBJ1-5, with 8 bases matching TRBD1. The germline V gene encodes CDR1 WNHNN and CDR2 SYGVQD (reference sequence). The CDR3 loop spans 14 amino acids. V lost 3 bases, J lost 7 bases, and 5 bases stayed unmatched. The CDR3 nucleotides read TGCGCCAGCAGTGAAGGACAGGGATTCCAGCCCCAGCATTTT. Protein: CASSEGQGFQPQHF.

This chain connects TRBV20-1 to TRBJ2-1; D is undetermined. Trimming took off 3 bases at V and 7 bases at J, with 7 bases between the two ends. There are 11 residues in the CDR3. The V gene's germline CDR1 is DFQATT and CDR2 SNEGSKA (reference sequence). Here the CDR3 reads CSARAGNEQFF. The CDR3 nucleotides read TGCAGTGCTAGGGCCGGGAATGAGCAGTTCTTC.

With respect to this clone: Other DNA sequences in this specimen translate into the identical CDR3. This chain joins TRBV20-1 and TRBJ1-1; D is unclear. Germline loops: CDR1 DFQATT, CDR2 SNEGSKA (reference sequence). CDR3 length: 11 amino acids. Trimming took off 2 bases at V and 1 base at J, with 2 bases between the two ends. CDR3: CSARRNTEAFF. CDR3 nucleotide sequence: TGCAGTGCTAGACGGAACACTGAAGCTTTCTTT.